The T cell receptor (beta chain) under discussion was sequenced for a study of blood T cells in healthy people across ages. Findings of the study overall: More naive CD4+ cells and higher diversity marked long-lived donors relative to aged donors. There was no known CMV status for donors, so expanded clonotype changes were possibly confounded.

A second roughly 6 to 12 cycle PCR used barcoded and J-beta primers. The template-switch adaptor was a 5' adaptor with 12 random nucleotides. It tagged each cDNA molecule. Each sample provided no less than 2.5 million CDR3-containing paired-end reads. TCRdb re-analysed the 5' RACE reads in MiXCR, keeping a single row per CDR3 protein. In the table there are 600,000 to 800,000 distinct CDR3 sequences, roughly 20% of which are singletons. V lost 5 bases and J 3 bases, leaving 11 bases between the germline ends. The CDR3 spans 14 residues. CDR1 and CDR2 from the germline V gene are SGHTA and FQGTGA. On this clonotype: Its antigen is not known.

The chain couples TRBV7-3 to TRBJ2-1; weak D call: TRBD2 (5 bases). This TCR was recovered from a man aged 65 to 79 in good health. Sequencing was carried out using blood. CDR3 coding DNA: TGTGCCAGCAGCGCTGACGGGGTCTACAATGAGCAGTTCTTC. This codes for CASSADGVYNEQFF.